Listed below are T cell receptor beta chains from one sample, sequenced in a study of T cells after yellow fever vaccination. MiXCR, run by TCRdb on the 5' RACE reads, gives a single entry per CDR3 protein. The sample holds some 550,000 distinct CDR3 sequences, 15% to 20% seen once. The starting material was PBMCs, obtained 15 days after the yellow fever booster vaccination. These receptors all come from a man in his thirties or forties who received the YFV17D yellow fever vaccine. CDR3s include the opening cysteine and the closing phenylalanine or tryptophan. A D gene is named only where the DNA matches it firmly. A clone size is listed for some rows: how often the clone was seen (once, few, many), or a class if it is expanded.

>few|NA|TRBV20-1|TRBJ2-3
CSAMSTDTQYF
TGCAGTGCTATGAGCACAGATACGCAGTATTTT
>NA|NA|TRBV21-1|TRBJ2-7
CASSNLNSYEQYF
TGTGCCAGCAGCAACCTGAATTCCTACGAGCAGTACTTC
>NA|TRBD2|TRBV10-3|TRBJ2-7
CAISEGRTSSEQYF
TGTGCCATCAGTGAGGGGAGGACTAGCTCCGAGCAGTACTTC
>NA|NA|TRBV18|TRBJ2-4
CASSPGARVNIQYF
TGTGCCAGCTCACCAGGGGCGCGGGTAAACATTCAGTACTTC
>few|TRBD1|TRBV5-1|TRBJ1-4
CASSPQGQGNEKLFF
TGCGCCAGCAGTCCCCAGGGACAGGGCAATGAAAAACTGTTTTTT
>few|NA|TRBV3-1|TRBJ2-4
CASSQVPTVENIQYF
TGTGCCAGCAGCCAAGTCCCGACAGTTGAGAACATTCAGTACTTC
>NA|NA|TRBV20-1|TRBJ2-1
CSARDLNRDHEQFF
TGCAGTGCTAGAGATCTGAACAGGGATCATGAGCAGTTCTTC
>NA|NA|TRBV15|TRBJ2-1
CATSRGGKRLVSNEQFF
TGTGCCACCAGCAGAGGCGGAAAGAGACTAGTTAGCAATGAGCAGTTCTTC
>once|TRBD1|TRBV4-3|TRBJ2-7
CASSQDLRDRGYEQYF
TGCGCCAGCAGCCAAGATCTGCGGGACAGGGGTTACGAGCAGTACTTC
>few|NA|TRBV6-5|TRBJ1-6
CASSYGGTHNSPLHF
TGTGCCAGCAGTTACGGGGGGACACATAATTCACCCCTCCACTTT
>NA|NA|TRBV7-2|TRBJ2-7
CASSSLPLARAEHEQYF
TGTGCCAGCAGCTCCCTCCCCCTTGCGCGGGCGGAACACGAGCAGTACTTC
>few|TRBD1|TRBV19|TRBJ2-7
CASSAGTVSYEQYF
TGTGCCAGTAGTGCCGGGACAGTCTCCTACGAGCAGTACTTC
>few|TRBD1|TRBV5-4|TRBJ2-5
CASSQPPGQKETQYF
TGTGCCAGCAGTCAACCACCGGGACAGAAAGAGACCCAGTACTTC
>few|NA|TRBV10-3|TRBJ2-5
CAISESWRQETQYF
TGTGCCATCAGTGAGTCATGGCGGCAAGAGACCCAGTACTTC
>few|TRBD2|TRBV7-9|TRBJ2-5
CASSRLAGPGIQETQYF
TGTGCCAGCAGCCGCCTAGCGGGCCCGGGGATTCAAGAGACCCAGTACTTC
>NA|NA|TRBV10-3|TRBJ2-5
CAISGDLWGAATQYF
TGTGCCATCAGTGGAGACCTTTGGGGTGCTGCGACCCAGTACTTC
>many|TRBD2|TRBV2|TRBJ2-1
CASNSLTGGLPNEQFF
TGTGCCAGCAACTCCTTAACGGGGGGTTTGCCCAATGAGCAGTTCTTC
>few|NA|TRBV18|TRBJ2-7
CASSGDYEQYF
TGTGCCAGCTCAGGGGACTACGAGCAGTACTTC
>few|NA|TRBV19|TRBJ2-1
CASRPGHQNNEQFF
TGTGCCAGTCGTCCGGGACACCAGAACAATGAGCAGTTCTTC
>NA|NA|TRBV20-1|TRBJ2-3
CSARYGNTDTQYF
TGCAGTGCTAGATACGGTAACACAGATACGCAGTATTTT
>NA|NA|TRBV29-1|TRBJ2-5
CSVGEAGAQETQYF
TGCAGCGTTGGCGAGGCAGGGGCCCAAGAGACCCAGTACTTC
>NA|NA|TRBV20-1|TRBJ2-5
CSERLPLTETQYF
TGCAGTGAGAGACTCCCGCTGACGGAGACCCAGTACTTC
>few|TRBD2|TRBV20-1|TRBJ2-1
CSAGTSGALEQFF
TGCAGTGCAGGGACTAGCGGGGCCTTGGAGCAGTTCTTC
>NA|NA|TRBV7-6|TRBJ2-7
CASSQVGHHYEQYF
TGTGCCAGCAGCCAAGTTGGACACCACTACGAGCAGTACTTC
>few|TRBD1|TRBV5-5|TRBJ1-2
CASSSPDRPNYGYTF
TGTGCCAGCAGCTCGCCGGACAGGCCTAACTATGGCTACACCTTC
>few|NA|TRBV7-9|TRBJ2-7
CASSSLNTYEQYF
TGTGCCAGCAGTTCCCTAAATACCTACGAGCAGTACTTC
>few|TRBD1|TRBV6-2/TRBV6-3|TRBJ1-1
CASRLTGGDTEAFF
TGTGCCAGCAGGCTGACAGGGGGTGACACTGAAGCTTTCTTT
>few|TRBD1|TRBV20-1|TRBJ1-2
CSARGDRGTNYGYTF
TGCAGTGCTAGAGGGGACAGGGGAACTAACTATGGCTACACCTTC
>few|NA|TRBV19|TRBJ1-2
CASQGTLPGGYTF
TGTGCCAGTCAAGGGACACTTCCCGGTGGCTACACCTTC
>few|NA|TRBV5-1|TRBJ2-2
CASSLARDTGELFF
TGCGCCAGCAGCTTGGCGAGGGACACCGGGGAGCTGTTTTTT
>few|NA|TRBV15|TRBJ1-1
CATSRDLTEAFF
TGTGCCACCAGCAGAGATCTCACTGAAGCTTTCTTT
>few|TRBD2|TRBV7-9|TRBJ2-1
CASSNRAGTSGYF
TGTGCCAGCAGCAACCGCGCCGGGACTAGCGGATACTTC
>few|NA|TRBV16|TRBJ1-5
CASSQGRDQPQHF
TGTGCCAGCAGCCAAGGGAGGGATCAGCCCCAGCATTTT
>few|TRBD1|TRBV29-1|TRBJ2-5
CSVGQGKETQYF
TGCAGCGTCGGACAGGGGAAAGAGACCCAGTACTTC
>NA|NA|TRBV27|TRBJ2-5
CASSRWDQETQYF
TGTGCCAGCAGCCGCTGGGACCAAGAGACCCAGTACTTC
>NA|NA|TRBV7-2|TRBJ1-4
CASSPARRLNEKLFF
TGTGCCAGCAGCCCCGCCAGGCGACTTAATGAAAAACTGTTTTTT
>NA|NA|TRBV11-3|TRBJ2-7
CASSSYSGYEQYF
TGTGCCAGCAGCTCCTATTCGGGCTACGAGCAGTACTTC
>once|TRBD1|TRBV18|TRBJ1-1
CASSGLRGLSNTEAFF
TGTGCCAGCTCAGGCCTTAGGGGGCTCAGCAACACTGAAGCTTTCTTT
>few|NA|TRBV7-2|TRBJ2-2
CASIPGGPGELFF
TGTGCCAGCATCCCGGGGGGCCCCGGGGAGCTGTTTTTT
>few|TRBD1|TRBV20-1|TRBJ1-1
CSASNDRGNAEAFF
TGCAGTGCTAGCAACGACAGGGGGAACGCTGAAGCTTTCTTT
>NA|TRBD2|TRBV5-1|TRBJ2-7
CASADPSGVYEQYF
TGCGCCAGCGCCGACCCTAGCGGTGTCTACGAGCAGTACTTC
>NA|NA|TRBV20-1|TRBJ2-7
CSARHLLSAEYEQYF
TGCAGTGCTAGGCATCTATTGTCCGCGGAATACGAGCAGTACTTC
>NA|NA|TRBV27|TRBJ2-7
CASSRSGHEQYF
TGTGCCAGCAGTCGAAGCGGCCACGAGCAGTACTTC
>few|TRBD2|TRBV12-3/TRBV12-4|TRBJ2-1
CASRAGTSLKTGQFF
TGTGCCAGCAGAGCCGGGACTAGCCTAAAAACCGGGCAGTTCTTC
>few|NA|TRBV29-1|TRBJ2-2
CSMSAGTNTGELFF
TGCAGCATGTCGGCCGGGACGAACACCGGGGAGCTGTTTTTT
>few|TRBD2|TRBV20-1|TRBJ2-1
CSASGGTSGGSEQFF
TGCAGTGCTAGCGGAGGGACTAGTGGGGGTAGTGAGCAGTTCTTC
>few|NA|TRBV27|TRBJ1-2
CASSPPEGGGYTF
TGTGCCAGCAGTCCCCCTGAGGGCGGTGGCTACACCTTC
>NA|NA|TRBV24-1|TRBJ2-2
CATSDTHTTGELFF
TGTGCCACCAGTGATACCCACACGACCGGGGAGCTGTTTTTT
>few|TRBD2|TRBV29-1|TRBJ2-1
CSVGTRGGDEQFF
TGCAGCGTAGGGACTCGCGGGGGGGATGAGCAGTTCTTC
>NA|TRBD1|TRBV10-3|TRBJ2-7
CAISAGNRGQSYEQYF
TGTGCCATCAGTGCTGGCAACAGGGGCCAATCCTACGAGCAGTACTTC
>NA|NA|TRBV12-3/TRBV12-4|TRBJ2-1
CASSSRTGLRDEQFF
TGTGCCAGCAGCAGCCGAACAGGGTTGCGCGATGAGCAGTTCTTC
>few|TRBD1|TRBV6-5|TRBJ2-6
CASSSGTGGSGANVLTF
TGTGCCAGCAGTTCTGGGACAGGGGGCTCTGGGGCCAACGTCCTGACTTTC
>few|NA|TRBV12-3/TRBV12-4|TRBJ2-7
CASSYDGARSYEQYF
TGTGCCAGCAGCTACGACGGAGCCCGATCCTACGAGCAGTACTTC